This record covers a single T cell receptor beta chain. Its cognate antigen is unknown. The CDR3 is made up of 16 amino acids. Trimming shortened V by 0 bases and J by 1 base, and 12 bases separated the two germline ends. Germline CDR1 and CDR2: MGHDK and SYGVNS. This sample was included in a study of beta chain features in type 1 diabetes. Study overall: Healthy donors resembled patients in age, gender and cell yields. Study-wide results and limits: Among patients with Type 1 diabetes, TCRB CDR3s were moderately but significantly shorter in every one of the four CD4+ subsets. The study found that naive, central memory and Treg TCRB repertoires appeared more similar in patients than in healthy donors.

The investigators reverse transcribed all of the isolated RNA, so they sequenced expressed TCRB transcripts. Method: immunoSEQ multiplex PCR; TCRdb's copy keeps in-frame clones and lacks some. The sample has 600,000 or so clones, roughly an eighth seen once; the top ten hold around 0.12%. Averaging roughly 120 mL, one heparinised blood draw came from each individual donor. CD45RO/CCR7/CD25/CD127/CD95/CD27 staining was used to isolate CD4+ naive, central memory, regulatory and stem cell-like memory cells by sorting. The receptor's source is a young man with type 1 diabetes. The V and J genes are TRBV25-1 and TRBJ1-1; D is undetermined. The specimen sequenced was naive CD4+ T cells from blood. The CDR3 DNA is TGTGCCAGCAGTGAATATGACTCGACGGGGAACACTGAAGCTTTCTTT. This gives the protein CASSEYDSTGNTEAFF.